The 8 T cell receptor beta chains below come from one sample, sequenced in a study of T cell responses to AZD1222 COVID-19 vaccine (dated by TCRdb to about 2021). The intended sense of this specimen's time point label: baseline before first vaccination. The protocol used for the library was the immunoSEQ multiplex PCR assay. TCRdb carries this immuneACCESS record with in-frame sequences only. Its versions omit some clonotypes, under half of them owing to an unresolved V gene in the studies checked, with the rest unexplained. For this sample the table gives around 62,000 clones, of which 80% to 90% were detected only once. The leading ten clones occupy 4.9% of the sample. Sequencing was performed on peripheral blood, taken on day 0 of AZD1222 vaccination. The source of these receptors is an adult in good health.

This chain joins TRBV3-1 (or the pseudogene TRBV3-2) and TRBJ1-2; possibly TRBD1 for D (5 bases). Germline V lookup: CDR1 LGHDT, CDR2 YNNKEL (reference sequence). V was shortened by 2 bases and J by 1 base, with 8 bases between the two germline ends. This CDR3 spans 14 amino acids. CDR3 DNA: TGTGCCAGCAGCCAATCGAGGGGTAACTATGGCTACACCTTC. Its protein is CASSQSRGNYGYTF.

CDR3 DNA: TGTGCCAGCAGCGTGCGCGACAGGGAGAGTGTGCAGTTCTTC. It specifies CASSVRDRESVQFF. J is TRBJ2-1 and V is TRBV9; 7 bases align to TRBD1. The junction had 11 bases not matched to a gene; V was cut back by 2 bases and J by 12 bases. This CDR3 has 14 amino acids. Germline CDR1 is SGDLS and CDR2 is YYNGEE.

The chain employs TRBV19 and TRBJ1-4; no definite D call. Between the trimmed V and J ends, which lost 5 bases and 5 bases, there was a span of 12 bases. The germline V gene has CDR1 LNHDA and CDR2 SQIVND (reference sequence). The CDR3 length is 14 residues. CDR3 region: CASSANSLNEKLFF. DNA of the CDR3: TGTGCCAGTAGTGCTAACTCGTTAAATGAAAAACTGTTTTTT.

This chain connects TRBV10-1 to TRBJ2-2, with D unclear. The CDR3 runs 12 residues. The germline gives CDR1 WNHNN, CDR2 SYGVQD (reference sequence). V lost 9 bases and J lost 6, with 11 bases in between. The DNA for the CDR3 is TGCGCCAGTGCCGCCGACGCCGGGGAGCTGTTTTTT. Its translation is CASAADAGELFF.

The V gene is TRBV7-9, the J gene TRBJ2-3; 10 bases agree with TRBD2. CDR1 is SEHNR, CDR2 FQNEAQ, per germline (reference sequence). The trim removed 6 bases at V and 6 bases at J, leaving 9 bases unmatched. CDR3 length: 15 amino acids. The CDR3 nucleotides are TGTGCCAGCAGGTTGGGTAGCGGGGGGCCTGATACGCAGTATTTT. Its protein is CASRLGSGGPDTQYF.

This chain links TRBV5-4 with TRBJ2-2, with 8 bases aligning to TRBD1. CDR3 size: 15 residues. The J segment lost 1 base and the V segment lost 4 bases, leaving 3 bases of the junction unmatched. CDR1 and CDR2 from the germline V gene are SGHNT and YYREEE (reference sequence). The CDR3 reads CASSAGQGNTGELFF. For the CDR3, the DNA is TGTGCCAGCAGCGCCGGACAGGGGAACACCGGGGAGCTGTTTTTT.

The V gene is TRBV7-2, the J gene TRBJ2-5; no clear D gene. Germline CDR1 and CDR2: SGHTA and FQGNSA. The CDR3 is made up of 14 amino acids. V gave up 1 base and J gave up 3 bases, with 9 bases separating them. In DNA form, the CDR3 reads TGTGCCAGCAGCTTAGGGGCCACTAAAGAGACCCAGTACTTC. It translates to CASSLGATKETQYF.

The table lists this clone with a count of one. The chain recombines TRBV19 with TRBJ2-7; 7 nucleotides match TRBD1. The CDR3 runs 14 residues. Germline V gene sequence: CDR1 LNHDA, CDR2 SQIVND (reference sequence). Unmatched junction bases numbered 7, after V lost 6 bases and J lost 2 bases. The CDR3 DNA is TGTGCCAGTAGAACTCCGGGACAGACCTACGAGCAGTACTTC. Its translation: CASRTPGQTYEQYF.